This TCR beta chain was found in a study of T cell clonotyping in hematopoietic cell transplantation. The germline gives CDR1 SGDLS, CDR2 YYNGEE. This CDR3 is 13 amino acids long. Germline trimming cut 6 bases from V and 5 bases from J; bases unmatched to any gene: 7. TCRdb keeps only in-frame clones here, not all; method: immunoSEQ multiplex PCR. The sample yields roughly 8,400 clones, 66% seen once. V usage is TRBV9 and J usage is TRBJ2-5, with TRBD1 identical over 7 bases. The specimen was peripheral blood mononuclear cells, collected 100 days after allogeneic stem cell transplant. This receptor was obtained from a male patient aged 60 to 75 who had an allogeneic stem cell transplant from an unrelated donor, so the T cells may come from the graft donor. Some clones in this sample may be carry-over from other donors' samples. The CDR3: CASTGTVGETQYF. The CDR3 DNA reads as TGTGCCAGCACCGGGACAGTGGGTGAGACCCAGTACTTC.